Listed below are T cell receptor beta chains from one sample, sequenced in a study of T cells after posttransplantation cyclophosphamide. Assay used: immunoSEQ multiplex PCR; TCRdb lists only in-frame clones, some missing. Listed for the sample are about 34,000 clones, none seen a single time. The sample was PBMCs. The receptors were sampled from a woman aged 45-65 years in good health and a related stem cell transplant donor. CDR3s include the opening cysteine and the closing phenylalanine or tryptophan. Fields, in order: V gene, J gene, clone size, D gene, CDR3 DNA, CDR3 protein. A D gene is named only where the DNA matches it firmly. Where a row states a size, it is once, few, many or the class of an expanded clone; other rows omit it.

TRBV12-3/TRBV12-4	TRBJ1-1	many	TRBD1	TGTGCCAGCAGTTTAGCCGGGACAGCTGAAGCTTTCTTT	CASSLAGTAEAFF
TRBV7-2	TRBJ1-2	many	TRBD1	TGTGCCAGCAGCTCGACAGGGGGCGGCTATGGCTACACCTTC	CASSSTGGGYGYTF
TRBV10-3	TRBJ2-7	many	TRBD1	TGTGCCATCACCAGGACAGGACCCGTTACGGAGCAGTACTTC	CAITRTGPVTEQYF
TRBV12-3/TRBV12-4	TRBJ2-7	many	TRBD1	TGTGCCAGCAGTTGGGACAGGGGCGTAGACGAGCAGTACTTC	CASSWDRGVDEQYF
TRBV7-3	TRBJ1-2	-	TRBD1	TGTGCCAGCAGCTTAAACGGGGGACAGACTAACTATGGCTACACCTTC	CASSLNGGQTNYGYTF
TRBV5-1	TRBJ1-5	-	TRBD1	TGCGCCAGCAGCCCCGGGACAGGGGGCTTGGGGTCGAGCAATCAGCCCCAGCATTTT	CASSPGTGGLGSSNQPQHF
TRBV27	TRBJ2-5	many	TRBD2	TGTGCCAGCAGTTTCCGGGGACTATTAAAAGAGACCCAGTACTTC	CASSFRGLLKETQYF
TRBV14	TRBJ1-1	many	-	TGTGCCAGCAGCCACCAGGAGAACACTGAAGCTTTCTTT	CASSHQENTEAFF
TRBV7-9	TRBJ1-1	many	-	TGTGCCAGCAGAAGGACAGCCGAAGCTTTCTTT	CASRRTAEAFF
TRBV30	TRBJ1-2	-	TRBD1	TGTGCCTGGAGGATCACAGGGGGCCTTGGCTACACCTTC	CAWRITGGLGYTF
TRBV19	TRBJ2-1	many	TRBD2	TGTGCCAGTAGTATCGGCCTAGCGGTATACAATGAGCAGTTCTTC	CASSIGLAVYNEQFF
TRBV6-1	TRBJ1-2	many	-	TGTGCCAGCAGTGAAGGACAGCCAGTCTATGGCTACACCTTC	CASSEGQPVYGYTF
TRBV6-1	TRBJ1-5	many	TRBD1	TGTGCCAGCAGTGGGGGAGGACAGGGAAGCGCACTTAGCAATCAGCCCCAGCATTTT	CASSGGGQGSALSNQPQHF
TRBV12-3/TRBV12-4	TRBJ2-2	many	TRBD2	TGTGCCAGCAGTTTAGCCCTAGCGGGAGTCGGGGAGCTGTTTTTT	CASSLALAGVGELFF
TRBV2	TRBJ1-5	many	TRBD1	TGTGCCAGCACACTCCAAACCGGACAGGGCGGTCAGCCCCAGCATTTT	CASTLQTGQGGQPQHF
TRBV7-3	TRBJ2-7	-	-	TGTGCCAGCAGCTTACAAGGGGGATCCTACGAGCAGTACTTC	CASSLQGGSYEQYF